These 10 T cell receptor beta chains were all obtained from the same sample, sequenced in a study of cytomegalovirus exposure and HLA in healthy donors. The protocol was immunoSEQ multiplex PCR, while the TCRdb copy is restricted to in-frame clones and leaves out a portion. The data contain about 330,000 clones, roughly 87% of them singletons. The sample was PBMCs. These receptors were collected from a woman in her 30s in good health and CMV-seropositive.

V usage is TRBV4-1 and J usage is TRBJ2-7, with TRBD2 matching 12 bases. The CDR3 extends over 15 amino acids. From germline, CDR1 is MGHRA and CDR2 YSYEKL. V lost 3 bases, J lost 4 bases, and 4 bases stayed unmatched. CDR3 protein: CASSQPTSGGYEQYF. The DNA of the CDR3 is TGCGCCAGCAGCCAGCCGACTAGCGGGGGTTACGAGCAGTACTTC.

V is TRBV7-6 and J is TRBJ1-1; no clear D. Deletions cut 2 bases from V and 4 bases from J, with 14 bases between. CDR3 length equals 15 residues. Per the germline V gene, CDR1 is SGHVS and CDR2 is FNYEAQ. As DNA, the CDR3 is TGTGCCAGCAGCTTACTGGGAACTGGAGGCACTGAAGCTTTCTTT. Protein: CASSLLGTGGTEAFF.

As DNA, the CDR3 is TGTGCCAGCAGCGAAACTAGCGGGGCCGGAGATACGCAGTATTTT. Translated, it gives CASSETSGAGDTQYF. The chain joins TRBV27 to TRBJ2-3, with 10 bases that match TRBD2. The CDR3 runs to 15 residues. The V gene end was trimmed by 6 bases and the J gene end by 5 bases; junction bases not matched to a gene: 8. CDR1 and CDR2 (germline): MNHEY, SMNVEV (reference sequence).

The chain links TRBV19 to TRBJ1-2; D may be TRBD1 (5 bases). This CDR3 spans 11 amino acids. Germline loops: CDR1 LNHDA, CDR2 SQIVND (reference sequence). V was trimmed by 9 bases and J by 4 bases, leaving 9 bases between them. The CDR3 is CASSGIYGYTF. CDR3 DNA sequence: TGTGCCAGCTCAGGGATCTATGGCTACACCTTC.

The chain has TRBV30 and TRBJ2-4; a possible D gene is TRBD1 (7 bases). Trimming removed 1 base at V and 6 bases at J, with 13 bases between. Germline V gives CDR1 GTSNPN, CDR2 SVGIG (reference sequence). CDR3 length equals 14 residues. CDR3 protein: CAWSARGRPNIQYF. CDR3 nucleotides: TGTGCCTGGAGTGCCAGGGGGAGGCCAAACATTCAGTACTTC.

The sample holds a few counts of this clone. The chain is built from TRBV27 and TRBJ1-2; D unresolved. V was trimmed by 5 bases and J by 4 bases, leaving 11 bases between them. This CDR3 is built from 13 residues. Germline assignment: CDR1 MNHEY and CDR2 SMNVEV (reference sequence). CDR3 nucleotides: TGTGCCAGCAGTCCCCACCGGACCTATGGCTACACCTTC. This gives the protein CASSPHRTYGYTF.

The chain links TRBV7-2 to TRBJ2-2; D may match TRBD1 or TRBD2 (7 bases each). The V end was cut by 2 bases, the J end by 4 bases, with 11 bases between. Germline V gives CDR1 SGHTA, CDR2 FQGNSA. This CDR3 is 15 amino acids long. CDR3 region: CASSLIRGGTGELFF. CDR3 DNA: TGTGCCAGCAGCTTAATCAGGGGGGGCACCGGGGAGCTGTTTTTT.

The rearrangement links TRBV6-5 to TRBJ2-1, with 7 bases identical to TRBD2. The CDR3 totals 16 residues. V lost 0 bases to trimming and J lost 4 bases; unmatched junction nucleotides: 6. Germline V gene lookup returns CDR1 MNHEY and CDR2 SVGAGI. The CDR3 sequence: CASSYSFQRGYNEQFF. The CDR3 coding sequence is TGTGCCAGCAGTTACTCGTTTCAGCGGGGATACAATGAGCAGTTCTTC.

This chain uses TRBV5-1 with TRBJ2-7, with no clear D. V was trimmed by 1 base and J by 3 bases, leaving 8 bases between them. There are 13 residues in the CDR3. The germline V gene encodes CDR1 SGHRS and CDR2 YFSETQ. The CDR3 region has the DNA TGCGCCAGCAGCTTGAGGGTTGGCTACGAGCAGTACTTC. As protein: CASSLRVGYEQYF.

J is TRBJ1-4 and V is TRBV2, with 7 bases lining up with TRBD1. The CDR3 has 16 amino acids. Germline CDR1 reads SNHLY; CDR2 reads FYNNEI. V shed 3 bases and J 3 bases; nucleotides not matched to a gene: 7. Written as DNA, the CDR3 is TGTGCCAGCAGTGAGATACGACAGGGACCTAATGAAAAACTGTTTTTT. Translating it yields CASSEIRQGPNEKLFF.